These 10 T cell receptor beta chains originate from one sample sequenced in a study of blood T cell repertoires in COVID-19. Profiling relied on immunoSEQ multiplex PCR, and the TCRdb table lists in-frame clones only, not all of them. This sample yields roughly 100,000 clones, of which 75% to 85% are seen a single time; just under 10% belongs to the top ten. The sequenced material came from peripheral blood. Every receptor here comes from a woman older than 75 with acute or convalescent COVID-19.

The chain couples TRBV19 to TRBJ2-3, with TRBD2 matching 9 bases. The germline V gene has CDR1 LNHDA and CDR2 SQIVND (reference sequence). The CDR3 totals 18 residues. The V and J ends lost 7 bases and 4 bases, in that order; junction bases with no gene match: 18. CDR3 protein: CASTLTGERGVFADTQYF. DNA of the CDR3: TGTGCCAGTACCCTAACCGGCGAGCGGGGGGTTTTTGCAGATACGCAGTATTTT.

The chain links TRBV7-9 to TRBJ1-5; D possibly corresponds to TRBD1 (5 bases). The CDR3 runs to 16 residues. Germline-derived CDR1 and CDR2 are SEHNR and FQNEAQ (reference sequence). V was pared by 4 bases and J by 1 base, with 14 bases between. CDR3 residues: CASSYGTGGSNQPQHF. As DNA, the CDR3 is TGTGCCAGCAGCTACGGTACGGGGGGGAGCAATCAGCCCCAGCATTTT.

The V call is TRBV6-5, the J call TRBJ2-2, with 10 bases lining up with TRBD1. The CDR3 runs to 13 residues. Germline loops: CDR1 MNHEY, CDR2 SVGAGI. Germline trimming cut 8 bases from V and 9 bases from J; bases unmatched to any gene: 6. DNA of the CDR3: TGTGCCAGCGCTGGGACAGGGGTCCGGGAGCTGTTTTTT. As protein: CASAGTGVRELFF.

This clone has just a few counts. DNA for the CDR3: TGTGCCAGCAGCTTAAGTCCGTTAACTAGCTCCTATAATTCACCCCTCCACTTT. This codes for CASSLSPLTSSYNSPLHF. The chain employs TRBV13 and TRBJ1-6; no reliable D call. Germline V gene lookup returns CDR1 PRHDT and CDR2 FYEKMQ (reference sequence). The CDR3 is made up of 18 amino acids. Trimming shortened V by 2 bases and J by 0 bases, and 14 bases separated the two germline ends.

The chain combines TRBV28 with TRBJ2-2, with D perhaps TRBD2 (6 bases). The V and J ends lost 3 bases and 6 bases respectively, with 14 bases between them. This CDR3 is 15 amino acids long. In germline, CDR1 is MDHEN, CDR2 SYDVKM. The DNA of the CDR3 is TGTGCCAGCAGTTTCGACGGGAGAGTGGCCGGGGAGCTGTTTTTT. This sequence encodes CASSFDGRVAGELFF.

Concerning this clone itself: Additional DNA sequences in this sample encode the identical CDR3. The chain combines TRBV28 with TRBJ2-5; D is unclear. Trimming removed 2 bases from V and 4 bases from J, with 5 bases in between. The CDR3 sequence is 12 residues long. Per the germline V gene, CDR1 is MDHEN and CDR2 is SYDVKM. The CDR3 region has the DNA TGTGCCAGCAGTTTACGAGGAGAGACCCAGTACTTC. It is translated as CASSLRGETQYF. The full variable domain, rest sourced from reference TRBV28 and TRBJ2-5, is DVKVTQSSRYLVKRTGEKVFLECVQDMDHENMFWYRQDPGLGLRLIYFSYDVKMKEKGDIPEGYSVSREKKERFSLILESASTNQTSMYLCASSLRGETQYFGPGTRLLVL.

This clone was seen a handful of times. The CDR3 is CASRGGPGGELFF. Here the CDR3 DNA reads TGTGCCAGCCGCGGGGGTCCCGGCGGGGAGCTGTTTTTT. The chain couples TRBV12-3 or TRBV12-4 to TRBJ2-2; TRBD2 aligns across 7 bases. The trim removed 8 bases at V and 7 bases at J, leaving 7 bases unmatched. This CDR3 is built from 13 residues.

The chain links TRBV4-3 to TRBJ1-2; D remains unclear. CDR3 length: 14 residues. V lost 0 bases and J lost 2, with 7 bases in between. Germline V CDR1 and CDR2: LGHNA, YSLEER. CDR3: CASSQDPLNYGYTF. In DNA, the CDR3 is TGCGCCAGCAGCCAAGACCCCCTGAACTATGGCTACACCTTC.

The gene calls are TRBV5-8 and TRBJ1-1; 12 nucleotides match TRBD1. After removal of 0 bases from V and 4 bases from J, the junction contained 4 bases not matched to a gene. This CDR3 is 16 amino acids long. Germline values: CDR1 SGHTS, CDR2 YDEGEE. The CDR3 spells CASSLVGQGAGTEAFF. DNA for the CDR3: TGTGCCAGCAGCTTGGTGGGACAGGGGGCTGGCACTGAAGCTTTCTTT.

The CDR3 nucleotides are TGTGCTACAACAGGGGTGGGGGAGCTGTTTTTT. It encodes CATTGVGELFF. This sequence joins TRBV10-3 and TRBJ2-2; 7 bases align to TRBD1. The CDR3 is 11 residues long. Per germline, CDR1 ENHRY and CDR2 SYGVKD.